This note documents a single T cell receptor beta chain sequence. What it recognizes is unknown. The CDR3 has 13 amino acids. With 4 bases removed from V and 5 bases from J, the gap between germline ends came to 14 bases. Germline V CDR1 and CDR2: SQVTM, ANQGSEA. This record comes from a study of CD8+ T cells in alopecia areata. Broader study findings: Scalp and blood retained many expanded lesional clones during tofacitinib.

Documented treatment: oral pan-JAK inhibitor, 5-10 mg twice daily. Peripheral blood samples and lesional scalp punch biopsies were obtained from alopecia areata patients. Once RNA had been extracted, it was reverse transcribed into cDNA to act as the sequencing template. Sequencing was performed with immunoSEQ multiplex PCR; in TCRdb, only in-frame clones are kept and a portion is missing. This repertoire shows some 130,000 clones, about 50% found once; its top ten account for approximately 0.5%. The sequence came from a human donor with alopecia areata. This chain joins TRBV29-1 and TRBJ1-1, with D perhaps TRBD1 (5 bases). Sequences were derived from CD4+ T cells sorted from blood, sampled at week 4, from a patient treated with tofacitinib. The CDR3 DNA reads TGCAGCGTTGCGAGGGAATGGGGGACTGAAGCTTTCTTT. Translated, it gives CSVAREWGTEAFF.